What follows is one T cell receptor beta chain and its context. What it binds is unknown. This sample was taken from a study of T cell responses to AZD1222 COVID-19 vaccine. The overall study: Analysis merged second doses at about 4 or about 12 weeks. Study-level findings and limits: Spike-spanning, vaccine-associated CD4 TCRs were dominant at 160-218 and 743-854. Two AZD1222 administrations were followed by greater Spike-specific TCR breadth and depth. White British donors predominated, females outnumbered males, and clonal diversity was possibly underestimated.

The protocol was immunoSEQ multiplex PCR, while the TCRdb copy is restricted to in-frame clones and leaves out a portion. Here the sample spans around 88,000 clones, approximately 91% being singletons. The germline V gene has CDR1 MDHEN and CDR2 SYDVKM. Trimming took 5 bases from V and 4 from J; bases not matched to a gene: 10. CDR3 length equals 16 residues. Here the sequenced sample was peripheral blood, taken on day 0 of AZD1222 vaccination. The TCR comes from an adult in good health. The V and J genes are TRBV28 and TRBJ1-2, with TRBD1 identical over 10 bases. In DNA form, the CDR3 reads TGTGCCAGCAGTATCCCCCTGACAGGGGGCAGCTATGGCTACACCTTC. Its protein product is CASSIPLTGGSYGYTF.